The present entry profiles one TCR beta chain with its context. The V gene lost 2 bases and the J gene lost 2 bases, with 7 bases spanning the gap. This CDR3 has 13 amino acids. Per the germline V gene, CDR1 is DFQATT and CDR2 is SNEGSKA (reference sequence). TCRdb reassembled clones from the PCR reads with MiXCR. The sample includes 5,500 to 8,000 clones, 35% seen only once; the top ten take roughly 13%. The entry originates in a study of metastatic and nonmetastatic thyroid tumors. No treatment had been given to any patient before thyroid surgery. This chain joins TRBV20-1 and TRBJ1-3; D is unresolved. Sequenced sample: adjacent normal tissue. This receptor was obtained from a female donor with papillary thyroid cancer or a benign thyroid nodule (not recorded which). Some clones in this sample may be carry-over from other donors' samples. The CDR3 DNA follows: TGCAGTGCTAGAAGGACCCCTGGAAACACCATATATTTT. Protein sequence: CSARRTPGNTIYF.